This T cell receptor beta chain was documented in a study of cytomegalovirus exposure and HLA in healthy donors. Study results and caveats: Links to common viral pathogens appeared, in a later analysis, for several of the most significant clusters.

The PCR employed 60 Vbeta primers together with 13 Jbeta primers. The protocol was immunoSEQ multiplex PCR, while the TCRdb copy is restricted to in-frame clones and leaves out a portion. The sample records around 120,000 clones, roughly two thirds being singletons. As regards this clone: Its specificity is unknown.

Healthy bone marrow donors supplied every sample. The CDR3 spans 14 residues. Germline V gene data show CDR1 as MGHRA and CDR2 as YSYEKL. Trimming took 4 bases from V and 0 from J; bases not matched to a gene: 2. V usage is TRBV4-1 and J usage is TRBJ1-1; 7 positions agree with TRBD1. The TCR was taken from a man aged 25 to 40 in good health and CMV-seropositive. Sequenced: PBMCs. CDR3 sequence (DNA): TGCGCCAGCAGCCCAGGACAGGTGAACACTGAAGCTTTCTTT. Its translation: CASSPGQVNTEAFF.